Sequencing of this TCR beta chain was carried out in a study of cytomegalovirus exposure and HLA in healthy donors. The CDR3 runs to 15 residues. CDR1 and CDR2 (germline): PRHDT, FYEKMQ (reference sequence). Trimming cost V 2 bases and J 4 bases; bases outside gene matches: 7. Findings and limits, study-wide: Within the roughly 120 validation repertoires, first-cohort TCR clusters tended to co-occur, according to a later analysis. It was 164 TCR beta chains that were listed as cytomegalovirus-associated.

From the 120-subject validation cohort, which was separate from the approximately 700-subject first cohort, the donors were drawn. A remark on this clone: Its target is not known.

Sequencing used immunoSEQ multiplex PCR; TCRdb keeps in-frame clones, though not all of them. The data show 60,000 to 70,000 clones, 85% to 90% seen once. The sequence was obtained from a woman aged 18-35 years in good health and CMV-seronegative. V gene TRBV13 combines with J gene TRBJ1-2, with 7 positions matching TRBD1. Sequenced material: PBMCs. CDR3 sequence (DNA): TGTGCCAGCAGCTTAACACAGGGGCTCTTCTATGGCTACACCTTC. Translated: CASSLTQGLFYGYTF.